This record covers a single T cell receptor beta chain. Its cognate antigen is unknown. TCRdb re-called the 5' RACE reads through MiXCR, storing one row per CDR3 protein. The data show around 770,000 distinct CDR3 sequences, about 12% seen once. These data originate in a study of CD8 T cells in ankylosing spondylitis. Whole-study findings and limits: A TCR beta motif of under 10 highly homologous variants appeared characteristic of ankylosing spondylitis blood.

Germline values: CDR1 SGHTA, CDR2 FQGNSA. V lost 5 bases and J 4 bases, leaving 19 bases between the germline ends. The CDR3 length is 16 residues. The TCR sequence derives from a male donor with ankylosing spondylitis. The sample comprised blood, either unsorted or a sorted T cell fraction (not recorded which). The rearrangement links TRBV7-2 to TRBJ2-3; D is possibly TRBD2 (7 bases). This CDR3 is CASSPGDYRSPDTQYF. The CDR3 region has the DNA TGTGCCAGCAGCCCAGGGGACTATAGGTCCCCAGATACGCAGTATTTT.